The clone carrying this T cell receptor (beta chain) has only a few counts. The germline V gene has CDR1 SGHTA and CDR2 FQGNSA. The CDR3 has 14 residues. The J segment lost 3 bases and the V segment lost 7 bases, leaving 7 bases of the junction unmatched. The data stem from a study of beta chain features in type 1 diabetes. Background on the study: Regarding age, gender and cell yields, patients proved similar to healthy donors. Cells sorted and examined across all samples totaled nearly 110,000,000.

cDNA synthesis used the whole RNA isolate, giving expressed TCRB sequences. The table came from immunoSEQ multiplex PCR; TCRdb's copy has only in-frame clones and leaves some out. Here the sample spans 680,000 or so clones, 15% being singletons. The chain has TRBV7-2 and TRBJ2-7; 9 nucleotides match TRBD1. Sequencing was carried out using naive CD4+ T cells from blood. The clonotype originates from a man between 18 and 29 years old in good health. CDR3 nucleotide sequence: TGTGCCAGCACCTACAGGGGGCAATTCTACGAGCAGTACTTC. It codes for CASTYRGQFYEQYF.